The T cell receptor beta chain described here comes from a study of CD8+ T cells in alopecia areata. Study-level information: Those treated were given oral tofacitinib at 5 to 10 mg twice daily. Tofacitinib dosing lasted 6 to 18 months, which was then followed by 6 months off drug. Broader study findings: It was lesional scalp, especially alopecia totalis/universalis, that showed higher clonality than normal scalp.

In its sample, this clone was seen a few times. Its antigen is undetermined. cDNA reverse transcribed from extracted RNA served as the sequencing template. The data were produced by immunoSEQ multiplex PCR, yet TCRdb's version contains in-frame clones alone and is incomplete. The sample contains approximately 59,000 clones, around half of which appear only once. CDR1 is SQVTM and CDR2 is ANQGSEA in the germline V gene. Trimming left V 6 bases short and J 3 bases short, with 15 bases between. The CDR3 runs to 13 residues. The TCR sequence derives from a human donor with alopecia areata. The V gene is TRBV29-1, the J gene TRBJ2-7; D uncertain. The starting material was CD8+ T cells sorted from blood, obtained at week 0. The DNA of the CDR3 is TGCAGCGTGAGTCCCGGCCAGATCTACGAGCAGTACTTC. Amino acid sequence: CSVSPGQIYEQYF.